This T cell receptor beta chain derives from a study of cytomegalovirus exposure and HLA in healthy donors. General study results and limits: Likely technical artifact: a cluster of highly shared sequence variants. Later analysis indicated greater clonal expansion among HLA-associated TCR beta chains than among equally common other chains.

The CDR3 spans 14 residues. With respect to this clone: Its antigen is undetermined.

Primers for the PCR totalled 60 Vbeta and 13 Jbeta. The method was immunoSEQ multiplex PCR; TCRdb's version includes in-frame clones alone and lacks a portion of them. The sample includes around 130,000 clones, about 74% seen only once; the top ten take approximately 6%. The TCR sequence derives from a woman between 50 and 59 years old in good health and CMV-seropositive. Sequencing was performed on PBMCs. This chain connects TRBV21-1 to TRBJ2-2; TRBD2 reflects the table's D call only, with no check against the DNA. TRBV21-1 is a known pseudogene. CDR3 loop: CASSLGARTGELFF. In nucleotides, the CDR3 is TGTGCCAGCAGTCTGGGAGCCAGAACCGGGGAGCTGTTTTTT.